This T cell receptor (beta chain) was profiled in a study of cytomegalovirus exposure and HLA in healthy donors. The CDR3 sequence is 15 residues long. The germline V gene has CDR1 PRHDT and CDR2 FYEKMQ (reference sequence). PCR primers comprised 60 Vbeta and 13 Jbeta primers. Sequenced by immunoSEQ multiplex PCR; TCRdb stores in-frame clones only, minus some. The sample has around 110,000 clones, roughly 69% seen once. This chain links TRBV13 with TRBJ2-5; possibly TRBD2 for D (5 bases). Gene TRBJ2-7 matches the end of the DNA better, so the J call may be wrong. Sequences were obtained from PBMCs. This clonotype was obtained from a woman aged 25-40 years in good health and CMV-seronegative. The CDR3 nucleotides read TGTGCCAGCAGCTTAGGCTCCGGGGATTCCTACGAGCAGTACTTC. Its translation: CASSLGSGDSYEQYF.